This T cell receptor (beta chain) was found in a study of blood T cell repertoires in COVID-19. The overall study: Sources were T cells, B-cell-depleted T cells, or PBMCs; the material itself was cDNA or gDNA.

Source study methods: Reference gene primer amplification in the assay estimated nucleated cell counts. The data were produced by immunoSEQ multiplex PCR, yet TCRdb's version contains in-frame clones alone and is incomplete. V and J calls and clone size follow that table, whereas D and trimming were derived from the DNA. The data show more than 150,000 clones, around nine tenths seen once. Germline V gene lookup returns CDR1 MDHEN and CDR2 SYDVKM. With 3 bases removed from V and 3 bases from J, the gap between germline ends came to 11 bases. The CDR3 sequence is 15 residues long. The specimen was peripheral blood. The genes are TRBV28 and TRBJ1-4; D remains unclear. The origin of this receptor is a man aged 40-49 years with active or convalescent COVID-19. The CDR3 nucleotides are TGTGCCAGCAGTTTCGATTCAGTGGCTAATGAAAAACTGTTTTTT. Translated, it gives CASSFDSVANEKLFF.